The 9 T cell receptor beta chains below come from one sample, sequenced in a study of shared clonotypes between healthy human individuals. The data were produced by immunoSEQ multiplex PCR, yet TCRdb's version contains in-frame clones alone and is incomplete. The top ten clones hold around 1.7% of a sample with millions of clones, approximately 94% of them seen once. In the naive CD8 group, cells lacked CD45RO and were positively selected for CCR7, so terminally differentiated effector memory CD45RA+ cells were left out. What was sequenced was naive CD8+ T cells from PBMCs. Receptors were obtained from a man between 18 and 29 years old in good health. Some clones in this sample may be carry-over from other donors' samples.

DNA for the CDR3: TGTGCCAGCAGTCACTACTCTGGGGCCAACGTCCTGACTTTC. Translated, it gives CASSHYSGANVLTF. V gene TRBV28 combines with J gene TRBJ2-6, with D unclear. The CDR3 runs to 14 residues. The V end lost 5 bases, the J end lost 0 bases, and 5 bases lay between the germline ends. The germline V gene has CDR1 MDHEN and CDR2 SYDVKM.

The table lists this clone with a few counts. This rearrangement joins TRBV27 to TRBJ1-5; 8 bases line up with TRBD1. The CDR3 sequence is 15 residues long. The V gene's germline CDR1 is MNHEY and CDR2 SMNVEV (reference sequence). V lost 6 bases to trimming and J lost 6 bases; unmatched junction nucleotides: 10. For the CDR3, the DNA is TGTGCCAGCAGCTCGGGCAGGGGGCTTGGTCAGCCCCAGCATTTT. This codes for CASSSGRGLGQPQHF.

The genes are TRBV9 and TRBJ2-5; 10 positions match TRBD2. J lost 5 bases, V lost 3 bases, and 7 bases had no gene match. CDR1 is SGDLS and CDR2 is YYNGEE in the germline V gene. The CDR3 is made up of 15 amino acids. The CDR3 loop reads CASSEWSGRAETQYF. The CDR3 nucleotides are TGTGCCAGCAGCGAATGGAGCGGGAGGGCGGAGACCCAGTACTTC.

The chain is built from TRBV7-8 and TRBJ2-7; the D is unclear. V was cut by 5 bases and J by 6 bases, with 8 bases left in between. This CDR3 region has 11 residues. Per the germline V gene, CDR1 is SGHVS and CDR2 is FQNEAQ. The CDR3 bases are TGTGCCAGCAGCCTTATAGGCGAGCAGTACTTC. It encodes CASSLIGEQYF.

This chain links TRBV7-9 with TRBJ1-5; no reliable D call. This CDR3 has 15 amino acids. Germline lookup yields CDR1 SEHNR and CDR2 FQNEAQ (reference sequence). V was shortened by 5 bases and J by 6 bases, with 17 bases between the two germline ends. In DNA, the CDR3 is TGTGCCAGCAGCGCAGACGGAGGTGGAGGTCAGCCCCAGCATTTT. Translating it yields CASSADGGGGQPQHF.

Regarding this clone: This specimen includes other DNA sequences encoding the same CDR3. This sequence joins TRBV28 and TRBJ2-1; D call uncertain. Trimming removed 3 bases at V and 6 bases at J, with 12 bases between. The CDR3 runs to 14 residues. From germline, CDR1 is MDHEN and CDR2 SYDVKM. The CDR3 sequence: CASSFLTSVNEQFF. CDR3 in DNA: TGTGCCAGCAGTTTCTTGACGAGCGTCAATGAGCAGTTCTTC.

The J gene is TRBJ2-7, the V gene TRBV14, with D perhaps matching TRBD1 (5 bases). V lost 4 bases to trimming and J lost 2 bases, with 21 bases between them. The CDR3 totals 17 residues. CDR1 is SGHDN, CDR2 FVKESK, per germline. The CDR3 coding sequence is TGTGCCAGCAGCCCCCAACCCATAGGGGTTCGGACCTACGAGCAGTACTTC. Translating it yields CASSPQPIGVRTYEQYF.

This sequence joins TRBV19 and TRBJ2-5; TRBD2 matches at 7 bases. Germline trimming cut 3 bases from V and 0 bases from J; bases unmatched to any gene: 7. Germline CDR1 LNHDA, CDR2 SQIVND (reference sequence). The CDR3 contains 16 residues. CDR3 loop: CASSIRAAGHQETQYF. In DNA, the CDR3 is TGTGCCAGTAGTATCCGAGCAGCGGGACACCAAGAGACCCAGTACTTC. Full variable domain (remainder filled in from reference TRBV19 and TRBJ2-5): DGGITQSPKYLFRKEGQNVTLSCEQNLNHDAMYWYRQDPGQGLRLIYYSQIVNDFQKGDIAEGYSVSREKKESFPLTVTSAQKNPTAFYLCASSIRAAGHQETQYFGPGTRLLVL.

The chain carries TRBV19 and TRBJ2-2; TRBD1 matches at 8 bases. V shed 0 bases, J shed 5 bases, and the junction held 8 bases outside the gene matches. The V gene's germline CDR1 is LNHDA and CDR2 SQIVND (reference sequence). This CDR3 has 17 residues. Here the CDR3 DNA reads TGTGCCAGTAGTATAGATTTTAAGGACAGGGAAACCGGGGAGCTGTTTTTT. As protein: CASSIDFKDRETGELFF.